Listed here are 27 T cell receptor beta chains from one sample, sequenced in a study of T cell responses to AZD1222 COVID-19 vaccine (dated by TCRdb to 2020 to 2023). The time point tag for this specimen amounts to: baseline before first vaccination. Preparation of the library involved the immunoSEQ multiplex PCR assay. The table was pulled from immuneACCESS by TCRdb, which kept in-frame rearrangements only. Such tables lose some clones; where checked, under half of the loss comes from unresolved V genes, and the rest has no known cause. The sample contains about 85,000 clones, roughly nine tenths of them found a single time. The biggest ten clones account for 7% of the sample. The source material was peripheral blood, sampled on day 0 of AZD1222 vaccination. These receptors came from an adult in good health.

The gene calls are TRBV18 and TRBJ1-3; 9 bases are shared with TRBD1. The CDR3 covers 16 residues. After removal of 6 bases from V and 3 bases from J, the junction contained 9 bases not matched to a gene. CDR1 is KGHSH, CDR2 LQKENI, per germline. CDR3 sequence (DNA): TGTGCCAGCTCTCCCACCTGGACAGGGGTTGGAAACACCATATATTTT. It yields the protein CASSPTWTGVGNTIYF.

The chain recombines TRBV4-3 with TRBJ2-7; 10 bases are shared with TRBD1. Germline values: CDR1 LGHNA, CDR2 YSLEER. The CDR3 contains 15 residues. V dropped 6 bases and J dropped 3; count of bases not matched to a gene: 8. In nucleotides, the CDR3 is TGCGCCAGCAGTCGTTATGGGACAGGGGACTACGAGCAGTACTTC. This encodes CASSRYGTGDYEQYF.

In the case of this clone: The junction does not match germline at one end; this may be a read error. The chain joins TRBV7-2 to TRBJ2-2; 10 bases line up with TRBD2. This CDR3 contains 16 residues. CDR1 and CDR2 (germline): SGHTA, FQGNSA. The CDR3 here is CASSSPGLAKTGELFF. CDR3 bases: TGTGCCAGCAGCTCTCCGGGACTAGCGAAGACCGGGGAGCTGTTTTTT.

This chain uses TRBV7-2 with TRBJ2-1; no clear D gene. CDR1 is SGHTA and CDR2 is FQGNSA in the germline V gene. The CDR3 has 14 amino acids. Trimming took 1 base from V and 6 from J, leaving 10 bases between them. The CDR3 spells CASSLGVESNEQFF. The CDR3 DNA reads as TGTGCCAGCAGCTTAGGGGTCGAATCCAATGAGCAGTTCTTC.

The chain is built from TRBV28 and TRBJ2-3; a weak D match, TRBD1 (6 bases). The CDR3 is 14 residues long. Per the germline V gene, CDR1 is MDHEN and CDR2 is SYDVKM. V lost 5 bases and J lost 1, with 10 bases in between. CDR3 sequence (DNA): TGTGCCAGCAGTCCACAGGGCGGCACAGATACGCAGTATTTT. Translation gives CASSPQGGTDTQYF.

This clone was found once. V and J are TRBV29-1 and TRBJ1-2, with 12 bases that match TRBD1. The V gene's germline CDR1 is SQVTM and CDR2 ANQGSEA. The junction had 4 bases not matched to a gene; V was cut back by 7 bases and J by 4 bases. The CDR3 runs to 13 residues. The DNA for the CDR3 is TGCAGCGCCGGGACAGGGGGCTCCTATGGCTACACCTTC. Translation gives CSAGTGGSYGYTF.

V is TRBV28 and J is TRBJ2-1; TRBD2 aligns across 14 bases. CDR1 is MDHEN and CDR2 is SYDVKM in the germline V gene. The CDR3 is 15 residues long. Trimming cost V 5 bases and J 7 bases; bases outside gene matches: 4. In nucleotides, the CDR3 is TGTGCCAGCAGTCTCGGGACTAGCGGGAGAAATGAGCAGTTCTTC. Protein: CASSLGTSGRNEQFF.

The genes are TRBV5-1 and TRBJ2-6, with D perhaps TRBD2 (6 bases). CDR3 size: 16 residues. Germline CDR1 reads SGHRS; CDR2 reads YFSETQ. The germline V and J ends were trimmed by 4 bases and 3 bases, with 14 bases remaining between them. CDR3 sequence: CASSTTSTGGANVLTF. The CDR3, as DNA: TGCGCCAGCAGCACGACTAGTACGGGTGGGGCCAACGTCCTGACTTTC.

This clone was counted once. The chain combines TRBV7-2 with TRBJ2-1; 10 bases match TRBD2. CDR1 is SGHTA, CDR2 FQGNSA, per germline. Trimming cost V 1 base and J 8 bases; bases outside gene matches: 5. The CDR3 loop spans 15 amino acids. DNA for the CDR3: TGTGCCAGCAGCTTAGTGCTAGCGGGAGTAGATGAGCAGTTCTTC. Protein: CASSLVLAGVDEQFF.

CDR3 protein: CASSPDRNNQPQHF. The CDR3 nucleotides are TGTGCCAGCAGCCCGGACAGAAACAATCAGCCCCAGCATTTT. The J gene is TRBJ1-5, the V gene TRBV7-8; TRBD1 might be the D (6 bases). This CDR3 contains 14 residues. CDR1 is SGHVS, CDR2 FQNEAQ, per germline. Trimming pared 5 bases from V and 3 bases from J, leaving 11 bases between.

The chain links TRBV5-1 to TRBJ1-1; D gene ambiguous. The V gene's germline CDR1 is SGHRS and CDR2 YFSETQ. This CDR3 spans 14 amino acids. The V end was cut by 3 bases, the J end by 0 bases, with 9 bases between. The CDR3 nucleotides are TGCGCCAGCAGCTCAGACGGGATGAACACTGAAGCTTTCTTT. It encodes CASSSDGMNTEAFF.

The chain joins TRBV3-1 (or the pseudogene TRBV3-2) to TRBJ1-1; D is ambiguous. There are 12 residues in the CDR3. V lost 0 bases, J lost 7 bases, and 6 bases lay in between. In germline, CDR1 is LGHDT, CDR2 YNNKEL (reference sequence). CDR3 loop: CASSQDPREAFF. The CDR3 DNA follows: TGTGCCAGCAGCCAAGACCCACGTGAAGCTTTCTTT.

The chain links TRBV14 to TRBJ2-1; no clear D. The length of the CDR3 is 15 residues. Germline CDR1 and CDR2: SGHDN and FVKESK. Trimming stripped 1 base from V and 3 bases from J, with 10 bases between. CDR3: CASSQVRRSYNEQFF. The CDR3 nucleotides are TGTGCCAGCAGCCAAGTAAGACGGAGCTACAATGAGCAGTTCTTC.

DNA of the CDR3: TGTGCCAGCAGCGCTACTAGCGGGGGCTACGAGCAGTACTTC. It encodes CASSATSGGYEQYF. The rearrangement uses TRBV7-9 and TRBJ2-7; 11 bases line up with TRBD2. The CDR3 is 14 amino acids. V lost 5 bases, J lost 3 bases, and 3 bases stayed unmatched. From germline, CDR1 is SEHNR and CDR2 FQNEAQ (reference sequence).

The V call is TRBV19, the J call TRBJ2-7; D perhaps matches TRBD1 (6 bases). The V end was cut by 7 bases, the J end by 7 bases, with 23 bases between. Germline V CDR1 and CDR2: LNHDA, SQIVND (reference sequence). The CDR3 contains 15 residues. The CDR3 bases are TGTGCCAGTACCCTGAGGGGGAACATATTAGAAGAGCAGTACTTC. Its translation: CASTLRGNILEEQYF. Variable domain in full (rest from reference TRBV19 and TRBJ2-7): DGGITQSPKYLFRKEGQNVTLSCEQNLNHDAMYWYRQDPGQGLRLIYYSQIVNDFQKGDIAEGYSVSREKKESFPLTVTSAQKNPTAFYLCASTLRGNILEEQYFGPGTRLTVT.

This clone came up once. The J gene is TRBJ2-2, the V gene TRBV5-1; no clear D gene. Germline CDR1 reads SGHRS; CDR2 reads YFSETQ. Deletions cut 1 base from V and 6 bases from J, with 4 bases between. The CDR3 sequence is 12 residues long. CDR3 DNA: TGCGCCAGCAGCTTGACCCCCGGGGAGCTGTTTTTT. It is translated as CASSLTPGELFF.

The genes are TRBV11-2 and TRBJ1-1; maybe TRBD1 (6 bases). This CDR3 comprises 13 residues. Germline V CDR1 and CDR2: SGHAT, FQNNGV. V was trimmed by 3 bases and J by 4 bases, leaving 9 bases between them. In nucleotides, the CDR3 is TGTGCCAGCAGCTTTCAAGGGGGCACTGAAGCTTTCTTT. Its translation is CASSFQGGTEAFF. Based on the CDR3 plus reference TRBV11-2 and TRBJ1-1, the full variable domain is EAGVAQSPRYKIIEKRQSVAFWCNPISGHATLYWYQQILGQGPKLLIQFQNNGVVDDSQLPKDRFSAERLKGVDSTLKIQPAKLEDSAVYLCASSFQGGTEAFFGQGTRLTVV.

The chain employs TRBV28 and TRBJ1-3, with D perhaps TRBD1 (6 bases). Germline V gene data show CDR1 as MDHEN and CDR2 as SYDVKM. Between the trimmed V and J ends, which lost 7 bases and 3 bases, there was a span of 16 bases. This CDR3 contains 15 residues. CDR3 region: CASTPSRGHGNTIYF. The CDR3 DNA follows: TGTGCCAGCACCCCATCCCGGGGGCATGGAAACACCATATATTTT.

J is TRBJ1-6 and V is TRBV3-1 (or the pseudogene TRBV3-2); D gene ambiguous. Trimming removed 1 base at V and 7 bases at J, with 11 bases between. Germline V lookup: CDR1 LGHDT, CDR2 YNNKEL (reference sequence). The CDR3 has 15 amino acids. The CDR3 bases are TGTGCCAGCAGCCAAGTTCGTCAAAGGAATTCACCCCTCCACTTT. It yields the protein CASSQVRQRNSPLHF.

The J gene is TRBJ2-2, the V gene TRBV6-5; 7 bases are shared with TRBD2. Unmatched junction bases numbered 4, after V lost 2 bases and J lost 7 bases. This CDR3 is built from 14 residues. Germline CDR1 is MNHEY and CDR2 is SVGAGI. CDR3 protein: CASSYGRESGELFF. Written as DNA, the CDR3 is TGTGCCAGCAGTTACGGGCGGGAGAGCGGGGAGCTGTTTTTT.

The rearrangement joins TRBV14 to TRBJ1-4, with D tentatively TRBD1 (5 bases). The V end was cut by 0 bases, the J end by 8 bases, with 13 bases between. Germline CDR1 SGHDN, CDR2 FVKESK. The CDR3 covers 15 residues. The chain's CDR3 is CASSQDQGAGEKLFF. CDR3 in DNA: TGTGCCAGCAGCCAAGATCAAGGGGCCGGGGAAAAACTGTTTTTT.

The chain employs TRBV6-5 and TRBJ1-1; D is unresolved. The V gene's germline CDR1 is MNHEY and CDR2 SVGAGI. V was cut by 6 bases and J by 0 bases, with 14 bases left in between. The CDR3 runs to 15 residues. Here the CDR3 reads CASRKGKLLNTEAFF. Written as DNA, the CDR3 is TGTGCCAGCAGAAAAGGGAAGCTATTGAACACTGAAGCTTTCTTT.

The chain recombines TRBV11-3 with TRBJ2-7; possibly TRBD2 for D (6 bases). The CDR3 has 14 residues. From germline, CDR1 is SGHNT and CDR2 YENEEA. Trimming left V 5 bases short and J 2 bases short, with 13 bases between. CDR3 bases: TGTGCCAGCAGCCCCGGGGGTTCCACCTACGAGCAGTACTTC. Protein sequence: CASSPGGSTYEQYF. The whole variable domain, filled in from reference TRBV11-3 and TRBJ2-7, reads EAGVVQSPRYKIIEKKQPVAFWCNPISGHNTLYWYLQNLGQGPELLIRYENEEAVDDSQLPKDRFSAERLKGVDSTLKIQPAELGDSAVYLCASSPGGSTYEQYFGPGTRLTVT.

The gene calls are TRBV27 and TRBJ2-3; 10 bases line up with TRBD2. Germline V CDR1 and CDR2: MNHEY, SMNVEV (reference sequence). The V and J ends lost 0 bases and 7 bases, in that order; junction bases with no gene match: 10. The CDR3 has 17 residues. Here the CDR3 DNA reads TGTGCCAGCAGTTTATCACTCCTGGGACTAGCGACTAATACGCAGTATTTT. Its translation is CASSLSLLGLATNTQYF.

This rearrangement joins TRBV7-8 to TRBJ2-2; D is unresolved. The germline gives CDR1 SGHVS, CDR2 FQNEAQ. This CDR3 contains 14 residues. V lost 2 bases to trimming and J lost 7 bases, with 11 bases between them. In DNA, the CDR3 is TGTGCCAGCAGCTTACGAGTTGTGGGCGGGGAGCTGTTTTTT. This codes for CASSLRVVGGELFF.

The V gene is TRBV3-1 (or the pseudogene TRBV3-2), the J gene TRBJ2-2; D is tentatively TRBD1 or TRBD2 (5 bases each). CDR1 LGHDT and CDR2 YNNKEL come from the germline V gene (reference sequence). Trimming removed 4 bases at V and 8 bases at J, with 14 bases between. The CDR3 is 14 residues long. In DNA, the CDR3 is TGTGCCAGCAGCCCCTATCAGGGACGGGGGGAGCTGTTTTTT. This gives the protein CASSPYQGRGELFF.

This chain connects TRBV28 to TRBJ2-7, with D tentatively TRBD1 (5 bases). The V end lost 6 bases, the J end lost 2 bases, and 8 bases lay between the germline ends. Germline CDR1 MDHEN, CDR2 SYDVKM. This CDR3 region has 12 residues. CDR3 residues: CASRQATYEQYF. CDR3 nucleotides: TGTGCCAGCAGACAGGCTACCTACGAGCAGTACTTC.